The next 9 T cell receptor beta chains were all read from a single sample in a study of radiotherapy plus CTLA-4 blockade in lung cancer. Method: immunoSEQ multiplex PCR; TCRdb's copy keeps in-frame clones and lacks some. The sample shows 85,000 to 120,000 clones, more than 75% of them seen only once. Sequenced here: peripheral blood, sampled from a patient treated with radiotherapy plus ipilimumab. These receptors all come from a human donor with non-small cell lung cancer that progressed on radiotherapy plus ipilimumab. Some clones in this sample may be carry-over from other donors' samples.

This sequence joins TRBV19 and TRBJ2-5; D may be TRBD1 or TRBD2 (6 bases each). Trimming left V 6 bases short and J 5 bases short, with 10 bases between. The CDR3 is 12 residues long. The germline V gene encodes CDR1 LNHDA and CDR2 SQIVND (reference sequence). This chain's CDR3 is CASRGGGETQYF. CDR3 coding DNA: TGTGCCAGTAGGGGGGGCGGTGAGACCCAGTACTTC.

This sequence joins TRBV27 and TRBJ2-3, with D uncertain. The V end was cut by 11 bases, the J end by 0 bases, with 12 bases between. Germline V CDR1 and CDR2: MNHEY, SMNVEV (reference sequence). The CDR3 length is 13 residues. CDR3 sequence reads: CASRRSSTDTQYF. In nucleotides, the CDR3 is TGTGCCTCTCGAAGATCTAGCACAGATACGCAGTATTTT.

Only one count was recorded for this clone. Here the CDR3 DNA reads TGTGCCAGCAGCACTAGGGGCGGGGAGACCCAGTACTTC. Protein: CASSTRGGETQYF. This chain connects TRBV5-6 to TRBJ2-5; D is possibly TRBD1 or TRBD2 (5 bases each). Germline V lookup: CDR1 SGHDT, CDR2 YYEEEE. The length of the CDR3 is 13 residues. V shed 4 bases and J shed 5 bases, with 12 bases lying between them.

This chain connects TRBV2 to TRBJ1-2; 9 bases fit TRBD1. Germline V gene sequence: CDR1 SNHLY, CDR2 FYNNEI. CDR3 length: 17 amino acids. The V segment lost 7 bases and the J segment 7 bases; nucleotides outside the gene matches: 19. CDR3 in amino acids: CASTSPGDRVGSSGYTF. The DNA of the CDR3 is TGTGCCAGCACTTCCCCCGGGGACAGGGTAGGTAGCTCTGGCTACACCTTC. Full variable domain (outside the CDR3, taken from reference TRBV2 and TRBJ1-2): EPEVTQTPSHQVTQMGQEVILRCVPISNHLYFYWYRQILGQKVEFLVSFYNNEISEKSEIFDDQFSVERPDGSNFTLKIRSTKLEDSAMYFCASTSPGDRVGSSGYTFGSGTRLTVV.

The chain joins TRBV10-3 to TRBJ2-7; 11 bases fit TRBD1. The CDR3 spans 15 residues. V dropped 3 bases and J dropped 3; count of bases not matched to a gene: 4. Germline V gene data show CDR1 as ENHRY and CDR2 as SYGVKD. Here the CDR3 reads CAISDPGTGGYEQYF. CDR3 bases: TGTGCCATCAGTGACCCCGGGACAGGGGGCTACGAGCAGTACTTC.

CDR3 bases: TGTGCCAGCAGCCCAATTGTCAGCGGGGGACTCTACGAGCAGTACTTC. It translates to CASSPIVSGGLYEQYF. The V and J genes are TRBV7-6 and TRBJ2-7; 8 nucleotides agree with TRBD2. The V gene end was trimmed by 5 bases and the J gene end by 3 bases; junction bases not matched to a gene: 12. CDR3 size: 16 residues. Germline V gene sequence: CDR1 SGHVS, CDR2 FNYEAQ. The full variable domain, in which reference TRBV7-6 and TRBJ2-7 provide the parts outside the CDR3, is GAGVSQSPRYKVTKRGQDVALRCDPISGHVSLYWYRQALGQGPEFLTYFNYEAQQDKSGLPNDRFSAERPEGSISTLTIQRTEQRDSAMYRCASSPIVSGGLYEQYFGPGTRLTVT.

The chain has TRBV18 and TRBJ2-3; D not resolved. Looked up from germline, CDR1 is KGHSH and CDR2 is LQKENI. This CDR3 contains 14 residues. Trimming removed 3 bases at V and 0 bases at J, with 7 bases between. The CDR3 DNA reads as TGTGCCAGCTCACCCCCGGGTAGCACAGATACGCAGTATTTT. Translation gives CASSPPGSTDTQYF.

This rearrangement joins TRBV18 to TRBJ1-2; 9 positions agree with TRBD1. The V gene end was trimmed by 3 bases and the J gene end by 6 bases; junction bases not matched to a gene: 8. Germline CDR1 is KGHSH and CDR2 is LQKENI. The length of the CDR3 is 15 residues. The chain's CDR3 is CASSPIPTGGHGYTF. The CDR3 bases are TGTGCCAGCTCACCGATTCCTACAGGGGGCCATGGCTACACCTTC.

The V and J genes are TRBV6-5 and TRBJ1-1; D may be TRBD1 (5 bases). The germline V gene encodes CDR1 MNHEY and CDR2 SVGAGI. The germline V and J ends were trimmed by 0 bases and 5 bases, with 13 bases remaining between them. The CDR3 is 15 amino acids. CDR3: CASSYSPSGQTEAFF. The DNA for the CDR3 is TGTGCCAGCAGTTACTCTCCTTCAGGGCAGACTGAAGCTTTCTTT.